The 31 T cell receptor beta chains given below trace back to one sample, sequenced in a study of regulatory T cells. Study observations and caveats: In CD3G-deficient patients, conventional CD4+ T cells were enriched for hydrophobic CDR3 residues at positions 6 and 7.

These receptors' antigens are unknown. The primer mix had 52 TRBV and 13 TRBJ primers. Produced via immunoSEQ multiplex PCR; TCRdb's table is partial and in-frame only. The table includes roughly 15,000 clones, 84% detected once. The source material was conventional CD4+ T cells sorted from blood. The source of these receptors is a person aged 25 to 45 with CD3G deficiency.

The chain carries TRBV6-1 and TRBJ2-1; D gene unclear. V lost 7 bases, J lost 3 bases, and 4 bases lay in between. Germline V gene lookup returns CDR1 MNHNS and CDR2 SASEGT. The CDR3 length is 11 residues. CDR3 loop: CASTIYNEQFF. CDR3 sequence (DNA): TGTGCCAGCACGATCTACAATGAGCAGTTCTTC.

The rearrangement uses TRBV28 and TRBJ1-1; TRBD1 matches at 8 bases. J gave up 10 bases and V 6 bases, and 22 bases lay outside the gene matches. Germline V CDR1 and CDR2: MDHEN, SYDVKM. CDR3 size: 17 residues. CDR3 residues: CASSPLVGTGSLGRAFF. DNA of the CDR3: TGTGCCAGCAGCCCCCTTGTAGGGACAGGCTCCCTCGGGAGAGCTTTCTTT.

The chain combines TRBV5-1 with TRBJ1-1, with D tentatively TRBD1 (6 bases). The V gene's germline CDR1 is SGHRS and CDR2 YFSETQ. Trimming stripped 1 base from V and 8 bases from J, with 9 bases between. There are 12 residues in the CDR3. The CDR3 region has the DNA TGCGCCAGCAGCTTGAAAGGGACAGAAGCTTTCTTT. It yields the protein CASSLKGTEAFF.

V and J are TRBV7-9 and TRBJ2-1; 9 bases line up with TRBD2. This CDR3 region has 14 residues. With V trimmed by 5 bases and J by 15 bases, 14 bases remained unmatched. The germline V gene has CDR1 SEHNR and CDR2 FQNEAQ (reference sequence). The CDR3 bases are TGTGCCAGCAGCCGAAAAGGCGGGAGGGCCCCGTTGTTCTTC. Protein: CASSRKGGRAPLFF.

The chain is built from TRBV7-8 and TRBJ2-6; D call uncertain. Germline V lookup: CDR1 SGHVS, CDR2 FQNEAQ. The CDR3 sequence is 13 residues long. Trimming pared 2 bases from V and 10 bases from J, leaving 9 bases between. This CDR3 is CASSLQVGNVLTF. The CDR3 DNA reads TGTGCCAGCAGCTTACAAGTGGGGAACGTCCTGACTTTC.

The chain carries TRBV28 and TRBJ1-3; D ambiguous. The length of the CDR3 is 13 residues. Trimming cost V 4 bases and J 9 bases, with 13 bases left between them. Germline V CDR1 and CDR2: MDHEN, SYDVKM. The CDR3 reads CASSSGPVGTIYF. The DNA for the CDR3 is TGTGCCAGCAGTTCCGGGCCAGTTGGCACCATATATTTT.

The V call is TRBV10-1, the J call TRBJ1-4; D is uncertain. Trimming took off 9 bases at V and 0 bases at J, with 17 bases between the two ends. This CDR3 region has 16 residues. CDR1 WNHNN and CDR2 SYGVQD come from the germline V gene (reference sequence). The CDR3 sequence is CARKVPDPPTNEKLFF. CDR3 DNA sequence: TGCGCCAGAAAGGTGCCGGACCCTCCAACTAATGAAAAACTGTTTTTT.

The V and J genes are TRBV28 and TRBJ2-1; 7 bases are a match to TRBD1. Unmatched junction bases numbered 4, after V lost 5 bases and J lost 6 bases. The CDR3 spans 13 residues. The V gene's germline CDR1 is MDHEN and CDR2 SYDVKM. In nucleotides, the CDR3 is TGTGCCAGCAGTCGATGGGACAGCAATGAGCAGTTCTTC. Protein: CASSRWDSNEQFF.

V gene TRBV5-1 combines with J gene TRBJ2-1, with 11 bases fitting TRBD1. The V gene end was trimmed by 3 bases and the J gene end by 5 bases; junction bases not matched to a gene: 10. The CDR3 sequence is 17 residues long. In germline, CDR1 is SGHRS, CDR2 YFSETQ. CDR3 in amino acids: CASSSPTGQGGNNEQFF. CDR3 bases: TGCGCCAGCAGCTCCCCCACGGGACAGGGGGGAAACAATGAGCAGTTCTTC.

The CDR3 protein is CASSTTGGGWYEQYF. Here the CDR3 DNA reads TGTGCCAGCAGTACGACAGGGGGCGGATGGTACGAGCAGTACTTC. This rearrangement joins TRBV28 to TRBJ2-7; 10 bases map to TRBD1. The CDR3 spans 15 residues. Germline assignment: CDR1 MDHEN and CDR2 SYDVKM. Trimming took 5 bases from V and 4 from J; bases not matched to a gene: 8. Full variable domain (outside the CDR3, taken from reference TRBV28 and TRBJ2-7): DVKVTQSSRYLVKRTGEKVFLECVQDMDHENMFWYRQDPGLGLRLIYFSYDVKMKEKGDIPEGYSVSREKKERFSLILESASTNQTSMYLCASSTTGGGWYEQYFGPGTRLTVT.

V usage is TRBV6-1 and J usage is TRBJ1-2; tentative D call: TRBD1 (5 bases). Per germline, CDR1 MNHNS and CDR2 SASEGT. The CDR3 has 15 amino acids. Trimming removed 3 bases from V and 4 bases from J, with 15 bases in between. The CDR3 sequence is CASSEPGRRGYGYTF. The CDR3 DNA is TGTGCCAGCAGTGAGCCGGGGCGGCGGGGCTATGGCTACACCTTC.

This CDR3 is CASRAGGPYNEQFF. The CDR3 nucleotides are TGTGCCAGCAGGGCGGGGGGGCCCTACAATGAGCAGTTCTTC. This chain connects TRBV28 to TRBJ2-1, with 9 bases aligning to TRBD2. Germline CDR1 and CDR2: MDHEN and SYDVKM. The CDR3 runs to 14 residues. The J segment lost 2 bases and the V segment lost 6 bases, leaving 2 bases of the junction unmatched.

V usage is TRBV11-2 and J usage is TRBJ2-7; 11 bases are shared with TRBD2. The CDR3 consists of 15 residues. From germline, CDR1 is SGHAT and CDR2 FQNNGV. V trimming: 1 base; J trimming: 9 bases; junction bases outside the gene matches: 8. The CDR3, as DNA: TGTGCCAGCAGCTTAGGTTTCGGACTAGCGGGTCCGCAGTACTTC. Translation: CASSLGFGLAGPQYF.

The chain couples TRBV7-9 to TRBJ1-2, with D possibly TRBD1 on 5 matching bases. Germline V gene lookup returns CDR1 SEHNR and CDR2 FQNEAQ (reference sequence). V was shortened by 2 bases and J by 7 bases, with 17 bases between the two germline ends. The CDR3 length is 15 residues. The CDR3 is CASSLLAGGGPGYTF. The CDR3 DNA sequence: TGTGCCAGCAGCTTATTGGCCGGGGGTGGTCCTGGCTACACCTTC.

The chain has TRBV28 and TRBJ2-7; D is possibly TRBD1 (6 bases). CDR1 and CDR2 (germline): MDHEN, SYDVKM. V lost 6 bases, J lost 3 bases, and 15 bases lay in between. CDR3 length: 14 residues. CDR3 sequence (DNA): TGTGCCAGCAGGGACTCCGGGACATTCTACGAGCAGTACTTC. Its translation is CASRDSGTFYEQYF.

This clone was picked up one time. This sequence joins TRBV6-6 and TRBJ2-5; D is perhaps TRBD1 (5 bases). The CDR3 runs to 13 residues. The germline CDR1 and CDR2 sequences are MNHNY and SVGAGI (reference sequence). With 6 bases removed from V and 6 bases from J, the gap between germline ends came to 14 bases. This CDR3 is CASSYDRGQTQYF. For the CDR3, the DNA is TGTGCCAGCAGCTACGATAGGGGTCAGACCCAGTACTTC.

As concerns this clone: Other DNA sequences in the same sample also yield this CDR3. The chain has TRBV28 and TRBJ2-5; D is unresolved. Germline CDR1 and CDR2: MDHEN and SYDVKM. Trimming removed 3 bases at V and 5 bases at J, with 4 bases between. CDR3 length: 11 residues. The DNA for the CDR3 is TGTGCCAGCAGTTTGGGGGAGACCCAGTACTTC. Its protein product is CASSLGETQYF.

The chain links TRBV19 to TRBJ1-4, with D perhaps matching TRBD1 (5 bases). V lost 3 bases and J 0 bases, leaving 11 bases between the germline ends. Germline CDR1 is LNHDA and CDR2 is SQIVND (reference sequence). This CDR3 region has 16 residues. The DNA of the CDR3 is TGTGCCAGTAGTATTTCATCAGGGACAACTAATGAAAAACTGTTTTTT. Translation: CASSISSGTTNEKLFF.

The rearrangement uses TRBV7-9 and TRBJ1-1; 7 bases are shared with TRBD1. Per germline, CDR1 SEHNR and CDR2 FQNEAQ (reference sequence). The V segment lost 6 bases and the J segment 2 bases; nucleotides outside the gene matches: 6. CDR3 length: 14 amino acids. The CDR3 bases are TGTGCCAGCAGTTTGGGACAGATAAACACTGAAGCTTTCTTT. The encoded protein is CASSLGQINTEAFF.

The J gene is TRBJ1-1, the V gene TRBV7-8; no reliable D call. V was pared by 4 bases and J by 1 base, with 16 bases between. The CDR3 spans 16 residues. Looked up from germline, CDR1 is SGHVS and CDR2 is FQNEAQ. CDR3 loop: CASSYYADGWNTEAFF. The CDR3 DNA follows: TGTGCCAGCAGCTACTACGCGGACGGATGGAACACTGAAGCTTTCTTT.

This chain connects TRBV5-1 to TRBJ2-7; D might be TRBD2 (5 bases). Trimming cost V 4 bases and J 4 bases, with 12 bases left between them. From germline, CDR1 is SGHRS and CDR2 YFSETQ. CDR3 length: 13 residues. The CDR3 is CASSRGWQYEQYF. CDR3 DNA: TGCGCCAGCAGCCGGGGATGGCAGTACGAGCAGTACTTC.

V and J are TRBV28 and TRBJ1-5, with D possibly matching TRBD1 (6 bases). CDR1 MDHEN and CDR2 SYDVKM come from the germline V gene. Deletions cut 3 bases from V and 5 bases from J, with 11 bases between. This CDR3 spans 14 amino acids. The CDR3: CASSLPGGHQPQHF. The CDR3 coding sequence is TGTGCCAGCAGTTTGCCGGGGGGCCATCAGCCCCAGCATTTT.

The chain uses TRBV6-1 and TRBJ1-1; 7 bases fit TRBD1. The CDR3 is 13 amino acids. Trimming removed 3 bases from V and 4 bases from J; junction bases left unmatched: 2. Germline CDR1 and CDR2: MNHNS and SASEGT. CDR3 nucleotide sequence: TGTGCCAGCAGTGATGCAGGGGGCACTGAAGCTTTCTTT. Its translation is CASSDAGGTEAFF.

The chain combines TRBV19 with TRBJ1-2, with 7 bases aligning to TRBD1. Germline V gene lookup returns CDR1 LNHDA and CDR2 SQIVND (reference sequence). The V gene end was trimmed by 6 bases and the J gene end by 4 bases; junction bases not matched to a gene: 8. CDR3 length: 14 amino acids. The chain's CDR3 is CASSPPGTAYGYTF. The CDR3 DNA follows: TGTGCCAGTAGCCCCCCCGGGACAGCCTATGGCTACACCTTC.

This sequence joins TRBV6-1 and TRBJ2-1, with 8 bases lining up with TRBD1. The CDR3 loop spans 16 amino acids. Trimming took 3 bases from V and 3 from J; bases not matched to a gene: 7. The germline V gene encodes CDR1 MNHNS and CDR2 SASEGT. CDR3 DNA: TGTGCCAGCAGTGAGCGGGGCAGGGGGCTCTACAATGAGCAGTTCTTC. Translation gives CASSERGRGLYNEQFF.

V usage is TRBV6-1 and J usage is TRBJ2-2; 7 nucleotides agree with TRBD2. The CDR3 spans 14 residues. V dropped 8 bases and J dropped 6; count of bases not matched to a gene: 9. Germline values: CDR1 MNHNS, CDR2 SASEGT. The DNA of the CDR3 is TGTGCCAGCCAAGGGGTACGGGGGGCCGGGGAGCTGTTTTTT. Protein: CASQGVRGAGELFF.

The chain couples TRBV23-1 to TRBJ1-2; TRBD1 agrees at 7 bases. TRBV23-1 is known as an ORF, though its function is uncertain. J was trimmed by 6 bases and V by 6 bases; bases with no gene match: 7. This CDR3 spans 13 amino acids. CDR3 sequence reads: CASSPRQGNGYTF. CDR3 nucleotide sequence: TGCGCCAGCAGCCCCAGACAGGGTAATGGCTACACCTTC.

This clone was counted between two and nine times. This rearrangement joins TRBV19 to TRBJ1-1, with D unclear. The V end lost 10 bases, the J end lost 11 bases, and 17 bases lay between the germline ends. CDR1 and CDR2 from the germline V gene are LNHDA and SQIVND (reference sequence). This CDR3 spans 11 amino acids. Here the CDR3 reads CATSNSRLAFF. CDR3 DNA sequence: TGTGCCACCAGTAATTCGAGGTTGGCTTTCTTT.

This chain connects TRBV7-9 to TRBJ2-5, with D perhaps assigned TRBD1 or TRBD2 (5 bases each). Deletions cut 5 bases from V and 4 bases from J, with 17 bases between. The germline CDR1 and CDR2 sequences are SEHNR and FQNEAQ (reference sequence). There are 15 residues in the CDR3. The CDR3 region is CASSPGLQRGETQYF. In DNA form, the CDR3 reads TGTGCCAGCAGCCCGGGCCTTCAGAGGGGAGAGACCCAGTACTTC.

The chain recombines TRBV5-1 with TRBJ1-2, with 8 bases that match TRBD1. Losses at the gene ends were 4 bases for V and 5 bases for J; bases not matched to a gene: 1. Germline V gives CDR1 SGHRS, CDR2 YFSETQ. The CDR3 has 12 residues. The CDR3 loop is CASSGQGYGYTF. CDR3 DNA: TGCGCCAGCAGCGGACAGGGATATGGCTACACCTTC.

Only a few counts were recorded for this clone. This chain joins TRBV28 and TRBJ1-5; the match to TRBD1 covers 8 bases. This CDR3 has 14 amino acids. V lost 5 bases to trimming and J lost 5 bases; unmatched junction nucleotides: 5. Per germline, CDR1 MDHEN and CDR2 SYDVKM. CDR3 amino acids: CASSTGTGYQPQHF. The CDR3 nucleotides are TGTGCCAGCAGTACCGGGACAGGTTATCAGCCCCAGCATTTT. The full variable domain, with the rest looked up from reference TRBV28 and TRBJ1-5, is DVKVTQSSRYLVKRTGEKVFLECVQDMDHENMFWYRQDPGLGLRLIYFSYDVKMKEKGDIPEGYSVSREKKERFSLILESASTNQTSMYLCASSTGTGYQPQHFGDGTRLSIL.